This record concerns one TCR beta chain sequence. Its antigen is unidentified. These data belong to a study of T cell repertoires in cytomegalovirus infection. Study-level information: HLA-C-restricted CMV epitopes, recently identified, and well-studied HLA-B-restricted ones were used by the study. Signatures in public TCR beta sequences pointed to both CMV infection and matching HLA type. Study-wide findings and caveats: Summed frequency of shared TCR beta families picked out CMV carriers who also had the relevant HLA. CMV-specific TCR beta clonotypes restricted by HLA-C dominated the ex vivo response.

The V gene's germline CDR1 is MNHEY and CDR2 SVGEGT. Unmatched junction bases numbered 12, after V lost 4 bases and J lost 3 bases. The CDR3 is made up of 17 amino acids. MiXCR, applied by TCRdb to the reads, yields one record per CDR3 protein. The data contain approximately 310,000 distinct CDR3 sequences, 25% of them singletons. The sample consisted of cultured PBMCs, taken from culture after CMV antigen stimulation. The sequence derives from a human donor in good health (CMV status not recorded). Some clones in this sample may be carry-over from other donors' samples. The chain joins TRBV6-2 or TRBV6-3 to TRBJ2-1; 7 nucleotides line up with TRBD2. CDR3 nucleotides: TGTGCCAGCAGTTCCCTTGGTCTAGCGGATGTCTACAATGAGCAGTTCTTC. Protein product: CASSSLGLADVYNEQFF.